What follows is one TCR beta chain and its context. Method: immunoSEQ multiplex PCR; TCRdb's copy keeps in-frame clones and lacks some. This table holds approximately 20,000 clones, just over 85% found once. The data originate from a study of T cell changes during pregnancy in multiple sclerosis. Germline CDR1 reads SGHTA; CDR2 reads FQGNSA. The CDR3 sequence is 15 residues long. J was trimmed by 4 bases and V by 5 bases; bases with no gene match: 10. This receptor was obtained from a female donor in good health, enrolled as a control in a pregnancy study. The chain employs TRBV7-2 and TRBJ1-2; 7 bases are shared with TRBD1. The sample here was CD8+ T cells from peripheral blood mononuclear cells, taken in the third trimester of pregnancy. The CDR3 loop reads CASSTRGGHSYGYTF. The DNA of the CDR3 is TGTGCCAGCAGCACGCGAGGGGGCCACAGCTATGGCTACACCTTC.